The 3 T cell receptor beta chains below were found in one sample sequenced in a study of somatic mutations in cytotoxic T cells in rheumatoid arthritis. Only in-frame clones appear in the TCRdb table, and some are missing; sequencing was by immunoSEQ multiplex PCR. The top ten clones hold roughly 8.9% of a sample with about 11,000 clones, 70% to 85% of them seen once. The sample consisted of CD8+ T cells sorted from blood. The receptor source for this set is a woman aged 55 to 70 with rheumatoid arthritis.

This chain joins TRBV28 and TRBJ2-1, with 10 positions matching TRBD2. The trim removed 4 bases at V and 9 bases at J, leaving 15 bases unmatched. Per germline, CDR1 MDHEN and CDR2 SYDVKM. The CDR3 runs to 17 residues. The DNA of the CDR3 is TGTGCCAGCAGTTCTCTGTCGCTAGCGGGAGAGGTCAGTGAGCAGTTCTTC. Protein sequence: CASSSLSLAGEVSEQFF.

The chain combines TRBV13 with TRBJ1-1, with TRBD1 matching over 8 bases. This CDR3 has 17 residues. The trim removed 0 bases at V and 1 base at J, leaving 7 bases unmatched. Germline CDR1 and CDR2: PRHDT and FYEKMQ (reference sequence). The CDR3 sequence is CASSLGGQEWRNTEAFF. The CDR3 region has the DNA TGTGCCAGCAGCTTAGGGGGACAGGAATGGAGGAACACTGAAGCTTTCTTT.

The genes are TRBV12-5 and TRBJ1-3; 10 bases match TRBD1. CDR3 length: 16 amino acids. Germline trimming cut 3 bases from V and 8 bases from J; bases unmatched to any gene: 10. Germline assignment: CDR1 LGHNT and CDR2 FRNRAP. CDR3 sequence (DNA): TGTGCTAGTGGTTTCCTCCTCCGACAGGGGGCAGACACCATATATTTT. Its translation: CASGFLLRQGADTIYF.